A selection of T cell receptor beta chains follows, all from one sample in a study of blood T cells in healthy people across ages. Using its own MiXCR run on the 5' RACE reads, TCRdb lists one record per CDR3 protein. Seen here are over 700,000 distinct CDR3 sequences, approximately 55% observed once, and the top ten hold approximately 41%. Sequenced input: blood. The receptors come from a man older than 75 in good health. The CDR3 runs from the conserved cysteine through the conserved F or W. D genes are given only for firm matches. Not all rows give a size; the values are once, few, many and, for expanded clones, a class.

-	TRBD1	15	TRBV5-1	TRBJ1-1	CASSTQGTGNTEAFF	TGCGCCAGCAGCACCCAAGGGACAGGGAACACTGAAGCTTTCTTT
once	TRBD2	15	TRBV2	TRBJ2-7	CASSGWTSGGYEQYF	TGTGCCAGCAGTGGATGGACTAGCGGGGGTTACGAGCAGTACTTC
-	-	15	TRBV6-5	TRBJ1-1	CASSSGRGRNTEAFF	TGTGCCAGCAGTTCGGGGCGAGGTAGAAACACTGAAGCTTTCTTT
-	-	15	TRBV29-1	TRBJ2-6	CSVDGQGSGANVLTF	TGCAGCGTCGATGGACAAGGCTCTGGGGCCAACGTCCTGACTTTC
few	TRBD1	15	TRBV15	TRBJ2-5	CATSSHGTGTETQYF	TGTGCCACCAGCAGTCACGGGACAGGGACAGAGACCCAGTACTTC
-	TRBD1	18	TRBV10-3	TRBJ1-6	CAISRTIGTGGDNSPLHF	TGTGCCATCAGCCGGACTATAGGGACAGGGGGGGATAATTCACCCCTCCACTTT
-	-	13	TRBV29-1	TRBJ2-2	CSVQDSNTGELFF	TGCAGCGTTCAAGACAGTAACACCGGGGAGCTGTTTTTT
few	TRBD2	16	TRBV16	TRBJ2-3	CASSRPGTSGHRYAYF	TGTGCCAGCAGCCGCCCCGGGACTAGCGGCCACAGATACGCGTATTTT
-	TRBD2	18	TRBV7-9	TRBJ2-3	CASSPTLLRLAGARYAYF	TGTGCCAGCAGCCCTACTCTCCTACGACTAGCGGGAGCCAGATACGCGTATTTT
-	TRBD2	14	TRBV27	TRBJ2-3	CASTRGGRTDTRYF	TGTGCCAGCACAAGAGGCGGGAGAACAGATACGCGGTATTTT
-	TRBD1	16	TRBV3-1	TRBJ1-2	CASSQDAGTGGYGYTF	TGTGCCAGCAGCCAAGATGCGGGGACAGGGGGGTATGGCTACACCTTC
-	-	14	TRBV7-2	TRBJ2-3	CASSLRQRTDTQYF	TGTGCCAGCAGCTTACGACAGCGCACAGATACGCAGTATTTT
few	TRBD2	14	TRBV5-1	TRBJ2-1	CASNLGTSNDEQFF	TGCGCCAGCAACCTCGGGACTAGCAACGATGAGCAGTTCTTC
-	-	15	TRBV28	TRBJ1-1	CASSSPAGVNTEAFF	TGTGCCAGCAGTTCCCCGGCGGGGGTGAACACTGAAGCTTTCTTT
-	TRBD2	15	TRBV29-1	TRBJ2-1	CSVEGSAGVYNEQFF	TGCAGCGTTGAAGGGTCGGCGGGAGTGTACAATGAGCAGTTCTTC
many	-	8	TRBV20-1	TRBJ2-5	CSPVTQYF	TGCAGTCCGGTGACCCAGTACTTC
-	-	16	TRBV5-1	TRBJ2-7	CASSHPRDSSSYEQYF	TGCGCCAGCAGCCACCCCAGGGACTCAAGCTCCTACGAGCAGTACTTC
-	TRBD2	13	TRBV20-1	TRBJ2-1	CSTQRESYNEQFF	TGCAGTACTCAGCGGGAGTCTTACAATGAGCAGTTCTTC
-	TRBD2	14	TRBV5-1	TRBJ2-5	CASRLAGGVMDQYF	TGCGCCAGCAGGCTTGCTGGGGGGGTGATGGACCAGTACTTC
-	TRBD2	14	TRBV29-1	TRBJ2-7	CSVFGLANTYEQYF	TGCAGCGTATTTGGACTAGCGAACACCTACGAGCAGTACTTC
-	-	12	TRBV20-1	TRBJ1-1	CSARQGSAEAFF	TGCAGTGCTAGACAGGGTAGCGCTGAAGCTTTCTTT
-	-	15	TRBV6-6	TRBJ1-1	CASTPRGGGNTEAFF	TGTGCCAGCACCCCAAGGGGGGGAGGGAACACTGAAGCTTTCTTT
-	TRBD1	15	TRBV20-1	TRBJ1-1	CSAFYFRGLNTEAFF	TGCAGTGCTTTCTACTTCAGGGGGCTGAACACGGAAGCTTTCTTT
-	TRBD1	16	TRBV4-2	TRBJ2-1	CASSQAGQGAYNEQFF	TGTGCCAGCAGCCAAGCGGGGCAGGGGGCCTACAATGAGCAGTTCTTC
many	-	13	TRBV6-5	TRBJ1-2	CASTLPGGHGYTF	TGTGCCAGCACCCTCCCCGGAGGGCATGGCTACACCTTC
-	-	13	TRBV4-1	TRBJ2-7	CASSHTIPYEQYF	TGCGCCAGCAGCCACACCATCCCCTACGAGCAGTACTTC
few	-	14	TRBV5-1	TRBJ2-7	CASSAQGGLYEQYF	TGCGCCAGCAGCGCCCAGGGGGGCCTCTACGAGCAGTACTTC
-	-	14	TRBV15	TRBJ1-1	CATSRGGRGVEAFF	TGTGCCACCAGCAGAGGAGGGCGGGGTGTTGAAGCTTTCTTT
few	-	14	TRBV25-1	TRBJ2-7	CASSESRGRHEQYF	TGTGCCAGCAGTGAATCTAGGGGTAGGCACGAGCAGTACTTC
few	TRBD1	16	TRBV12-3/TRBV12-4	TRBJ1-6	CASVPSIGTGGSPLHF	TGTGCCAGCGTTCCCTCCATCGGGACAGGGGGCTCACCCCTCCACTTT
-	TRBD1	14	TRBV6-6	TRBJ1-5	CASSRTGENQPQHF	TGTGCCAGCAGTAGGACAGGAGAGAATCAGCCCCAGCATTTT
-	TRBD1	16	TRBV18	TRBJ1-5	CASSPGTAGSNQPQHF	TGTGCCAGCTCACCAGGGACAGCCGGGAGCAATCAGCCCCAGCATTTT
-	-	14	TRBV20-1	TRBJ2-7	CSAPPRVQGYEQYF	TGCAGTGCTCCCCCCAGGGTGCAGGGGTACGAGCAGTACTTC
once	-	15	TRBV14	TRBJ2-1	CASSQEGAGYNEQFF	TGTGCCAGCAGCCAAGAGGGGGCGGGGTACAATGAGCAGTTCTTC
-	-	10	TRBV29-1	TRBJ2-3	CSVEYDYAYF	TGCAGCGTTGAATACGATTACGCGTATTTT
-	TRBD2	14	TRBV28	TRBJ2-3	CASSRLAGGRTQYF	TGTGCCAGCAGCCGACTAGCGGGAGGTAGAACGCAGTATTTT
-	TRBD1	17	TRBV7-9	TRBJ2-7	CASSPPVDRVPLYEQYF	TGTGCCAGCAGTCCCCCAGTAGACAGGGTTCCTCTCTACGAGCAGTACTTC
once	-	14	TRBV18	TRBJ1-4	CASSPPGLDEKLFF	TGTGCCAGCTCACCACCAGGGTTGGATGAAAAACTGTTTTTT
few	-	16	TRBV7-2	TRBJ2-1	CASSLRGGLGDNEQFF	TGTGCCAGCAGCTTAAGGGGCGGGCTAGGAGACAATGAGCAGTTCTTC
-	TRBD1	14	TRBV20-1	TRBJ1-6	CSASFGQGGSPLHF	TGCAGTGCTAGTTTCGGACAGGGGGGCTCACCCCTCCACTTT
few	TRBD1	17	TRBV27	TRBJ2-1	CASSLDRTLNSYNEQFF	TGTGCCAGCAGCCTGGACAGGACCCTTAACTCCTACAATGAGCAGTTCTTC
-	-	14	TRBV20-1	TRBJ2-7	CSARLTDRPYEQYF	TGCAGTGCTAGGTTGACTGACAGGCCCTACGAGCAGTACTTC
-	TRBD1	16	TRBV24-1	TRBJ2-1	CATSDEGQGSGNEQFF	TGTGCCACCAGTGACGAGGGACAGGGGAGTGGGAATGAGCAGTTCTTC
-	TRBD2	18	TRBV7-2	TRBJ2-3	CASSLAVSGMARTDTQYF	TGTGCCAGCAGCTTAGCTGTTAGCGGGATGGCCCGCACAGATACGCAGTATTTT
few	TRBD1	13	TRBV6-5	TRBJ1-2	CASRGTGRYGYTF	TGTGCCAGCAGGGGGACAGGGCGGTATGGCTACACCTTC
-	-	14	TRBV10-1	TRBJ2-5	CASSESGRPETQYF	TGCGCCAGCAGTGAGTCGGGCCGTCCAGAGACCCAGTACTTC
-	TRBD2	16	TRBV7-2	TRBJ2-1	CASSLSGTSPYNEQFF	TGTGCCAGCAGCTTATCCGGGACTAGTCCCTACAATGAGCAGTTCTTC
few	-	15	TRBV28	TRBJ2-7	CASTPGGASSYEQYF	TGTGCCAGCACCCCAGGGGGGGCGAGCTCCTACGAGCAGTACTTC
few	-	14	TRBV10-3	TRBJ2-1	CAIRGKVGLNEQFF	TGTGCCATCAGGGGGAAAGTGGGTTTGAATGAGCAGTTCTTC
-	TRBD2	18	TRBV5-6	TRBJ2-3	CASSPWGLAGVRHRYAYF	TGTGCCAGCAGCCCTTGGGGACTAGCGGGAGTTCGGCACAGATACGCGTATTTT
few	TRBD2	16	TRBV24-1	TRBJ2-7	CATSGPGLAGSHEQYF	TGTGCCACCAGCGGCCCCGGACTAGCGGGCTCCCACGAGCAGTACTTC
-	TRBD1	13	TRBV30	TRBJ1-1	CAWSEGGADEAFF	TGTGCCTGGAGTGAAGGGGGCGCGGATGAAGCTTTCTTT
-	-	12	TRBV7-2	TRBJ2-5	CASSSPKETQYF	TGTGCCAGCAGCTCGCCAAAAGAGACCCAGTACTTC
-	TRBD2	16	TRBV7-9	TRBJ2-1	CASSLPSGSRYNEQFF	TGTGCCAGCAGCTTACCCAGCGGGAGTCGGTACAATGAGCAGTTCTTC
-	TRBD1	14	TRBV28	TRBJ2-5	CASSQTGGKKTQYF	TGTGCCAGCAGTCAGACAGGGGGCAAGAAGACCCAGTACTTC
few	-	14	TRBV15	TRBJ2-3	CATSRGVGADTQYF	TGTGCCACCAGCAGAGGCGTCGGGGCAGATACGCAGTATTTT
-	TRBD1	13	TRBV29-1	TRBJ1-1	CSVRQGANAEAFF	TGCAGCGTCCGACAGGGGGCTAACGCTGAAGCTTTCTTT
few	TRBD1	17	TRBV5-1	TRBJ2-2	CASSRMTGGINTGELFF	TGCGCCAGCAGCCGAATGACAGGGGGCATCAACACCGGGGAGCTGTTTTTT